The T cell receptor (beta chain) under discussion was sequenced for a study of shared clonotypes between healthy human individuals (dated by TCRdb to between 2020 and 2021). Regarding the complete study: The cohort included three men and a couple of women between 18 and 49 years of age. For each donor, three plates each were used for CD4 naive and CD4 memory, two plates were used for CD8 naive, and one plate was used for CD8 memory. Blood TCR repertoires of five healthy adults were deeply sequenced to estimate repertoire size and the extent of clonotype sharing between individuals. To increase sequencing depth and limit assay-specific biases, TCR repertoire library preparation and sequencing were carried out by different laboratories using diverse techniques. Leukapheresis yielded between about 0.85 and 9 billion PBMCs per donor. Broad study findings and their caveats: Pairwise subsampling indicated that sequencing depth was expected to affect the degree of clonotype sharing among donors. Even with the large sequencing depth, rarefaction of the sorted-subset datasets indicated that sequencing was incomplete. About 5% of naive CD4, 3.5% of naive CD8, 2.3% of memory CD4, and about 0.4% of memory CD8 clonotypes were shared across a few donors. Naive subsets generally had larger estimated clonotype richness than memory subsets. Compared with non-shared clonotypes, clonotypes shared by all four sorted-subset donors had higher generation probabilities. Because the study included a small number of donors, the genetic and exposure-history diversity represented was limited. Sampling was restricted to blood, and TCR repertoires in tissue are likely to differ from TCR repertoires in blood.

On this clone: Its binding antigen is unknown. The sample holds no much larger clone one base away, and base qualities are not on file.

The CDR3 measures 15 amino acids from cysteine to phenylalanine. The only DNA kept is the CDR3, 45 bases in frame from the first base. At the junction V is shortened by 7 bases and J by 0 bases, with 13 bases in between. From a lookup of the germline V gene, CDR1 and CDR2 are SNHLY and FYNNEI. TCR CDR3 regions were amplified from genomic DNA by multiplex PCR using the deep immunoSEQ assay. Extracted genomic DNA from each cell subset was spread evenly across all wells of several immunoSEQ 96-well plates, with each plate serving as a replicate. For sorted subsets, about 200 ng genomic DNA, equal to tens of thousands of T cell genomes, was loaded into each replicate PCR. Purified libraries were measured with a Qubit 3.0 fluorometer, size-checked on a Bioanalyzer 2100, and measured again with the KAPA Library Quantification kit. Each immunoSEQ 96-well plate was sequenced on its own single-read 150-cycle Illumina NextSeq 550 flow cell. In the original analysis: Because the immunoSEQ output included only junctional sequences and no quality scores, the filtering could not be the same as the filtering used for full-length reads. To assign V/J genes and CDR3, sequences were annotated using PyIR, a Python wrapper for IgBLAST v1.9, with IMGT germline references. Any read was removed if the V/J assignment was weak (E-value above 1e-6), the CDR3 was missing, or the read contained stop codons, out-of-frame junctions, or ambiguous translated residues. V3J clonotypes were defined as sequences sharing the same inferred V gene, J gene, and CDR3 amino acid sequence. The percentage overlap between two repertoires was calculated by dividing the number of shared unique clonotypes by the size of the smaller repertoire. Repertoire richness was assessed with RTK rarefaction, the Chao1 estimator, and Recon v2.1 estimates of unobserved clonotypes. Generation probabilities were computed with OLGA for all TCRbeta clonotypes obtained by the gDNA method from a few donors. TCRdb holds this immuneACCESS table with in-frame rearrangements only. Some clones are missing; in checked studies, unresolved V genes explain under half, and the rest has no known cause. The DNA was the basis for D and trimming; V, J and clone size are from that table. Recorded for this sample are approximately 2.3 million clones; approximately 95% of them occurred a single time. About 0.41% of the sample is held by the ten biggest clonotypes.

Healthy HIV-negative adults with no recently reported acute infections or vaccinations were included as donors. Every donor was a Caucasian adult living in Nashville, Tennessee, USA. CD4+ T cells were enriched by magnetic negative selection, after which naive cells were positively selected on CD45RA and the negative fraction was taken as the memory subset. Blood was collected by leukapheresis, and PBMCs were isolated by Ficoll-Histopaque density gradient centrifugation and then cryopreserved in liquid nitrogen vapor phase. Analytical flow cytometry was used to check the purity and quantity of each magnetically sorted T cell population. From each sorted fraction, genomic DNA was isolated and quantified by UV absorbance on a Nanodrop 2000c.

The source material was naive CD4+ T cells from PBMCs. The cell subset or site label here, explained by the study, means: CD45RA+ positively selected. The sequence joins TRBV2 to TRBJ2-1, with a tentative D gene TRBD2 over 6 matching bases. The TCR was taken from a man aged 18 to 30 in good health. Some clones in this sample may be carry-over from other donors' samples. The CDR3 protein sequence reads: CASTGGRSSYNEQFF. The DNA is TGTGCCAGCACCGGTGGGAGGAGCTCCTACAATGAGCAGTTCTTC. Reference TRBV2 and TRBJ2-1 genes cover what lies past the CDR3, so the full variable domain is EPEVTQTPSHQVTQMGQEVILRCVPISNHLYFYWYRQILGQKVEFLVSFYNNEISEKSEIFDDQFSVERPDGSNFTLKIRSTKLEDSAMYFCASTGGRSSYNEQFFGPGTRLTVL.